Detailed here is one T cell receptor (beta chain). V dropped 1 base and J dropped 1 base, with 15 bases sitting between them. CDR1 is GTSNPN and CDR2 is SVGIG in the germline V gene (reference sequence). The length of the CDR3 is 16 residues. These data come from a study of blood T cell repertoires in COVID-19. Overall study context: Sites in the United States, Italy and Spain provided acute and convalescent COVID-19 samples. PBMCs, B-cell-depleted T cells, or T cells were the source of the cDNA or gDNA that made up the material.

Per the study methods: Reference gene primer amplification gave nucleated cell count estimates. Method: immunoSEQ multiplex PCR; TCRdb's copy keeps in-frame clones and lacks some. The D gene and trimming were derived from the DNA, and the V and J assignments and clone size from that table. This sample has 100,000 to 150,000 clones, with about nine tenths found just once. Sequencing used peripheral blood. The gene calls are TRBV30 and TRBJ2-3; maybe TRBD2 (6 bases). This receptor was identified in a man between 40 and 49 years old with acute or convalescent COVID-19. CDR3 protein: CAWSDPLPGGTDTQYF. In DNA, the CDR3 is TGTGCCTGGAGTGACCCCCTTCCGGGGGGCACAGATACGCAGTATTTT. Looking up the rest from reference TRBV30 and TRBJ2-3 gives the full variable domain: SQTIHQWPATLVQPVGSPLSLECTVEGTSNPNLYWYRQAAGRGLQLLFYSVGIGQISSEVPQNLSASRPQDRQFILSSKKLLLSDSGFYLCAWSDPLPGGTDTQYFGPGTRLTVL.